The 8 T cell receptor beta chains presented below share a single source sample, sequenced in a study of identical twins. TCRdb re-called the 5' RACE reads through MiXCR, storing one row per CDR3 protein. The data contain under 900,000 distinct CDR3 sequences, around 12% of them singletons. The data also belong to a second study, concerning yellow fever vaccine responses in identical twins.

Sequencing was done on a sample of PBMCs. These receptors all stem from a woman aged 18-29 years in good health.

The gene calls are TRBV19 and TRBJ2-3; no firm D call. The ends were cut back, 4 bases at V and 2 bases at J, with 7 bases in the middle. CDR1 and CDR2 from the germline V gene are LNHDA and SQIVND (reference sequence). The CDR3 runs to 13 residues. CDR3 DNA sequence: TGTGCCAGTAGTACTATCTCCACAGATACGCAGTATTTT. It translates to CASSTISTDTQYF.

This clonotype was observed at least ten times. This chain's CDR3 is CAISESSRQGGQPQHF. The CDR3 coding sequence is TGTGCCATCAGTGAGTCCTCCCGACAGGGAGGGCAGCCCCAGCATTTT. V is TRBV10-3 and J is TRBJ1-5; TRBD1 aligns across 7 bases. The CDR3 is 16 residues long. Germline lookup yields CDR1 ENHRY and CDR2 SYGVKD. Trimming cost V 0 bases and J 7 bases; bases outside gene matches: 9.

At least ten counts were recorded for this clonotype. The chain recombines TRBV12-3 or TRBV12-4 with TRBJ1-6, with D hard to call. V was shortened by 3 bases and J by 4 bases, with 13 bases between the two germline ends. The CDR3 runs to 16 residues. The CDR3 DNA reads as TGTGCCAGCAGTTTCGGTAGAAGAGGGTATAATTCACCCCTCCACTTT. It codes for CASSFGRRGYNSPLHF.

The gene calls are TRBV19 and TRBJ2-3, with TRBD2 matching 7 bases. Germline CDR1 is LNHDA and CDR2 is SQIVND (reference sequence). The ends lost 4 bases at V and 2 bases at J; junction bases unmatched: 6. CDR3 size: 15 residues. CDR3 sequence reads: CASSTSAGNTDTQYF. CDR3 DNA: TGTGCCAGTAGTACCTCAGCGGGGAACACAGATACGCAGTATTTT.

Only a few counts were recorded for this clonotype. This rearrangement joins TRBV7-8 to TRBJ1-1; no clear D. CDR3 length: 13 amino acids. Germline CDR1 is SGHVS and CDR2 is FQNEAQ. Trimming shortened V by 7 bases and J by 6 bases, and 15 bases separated the two germline ends. CDR3 residues: CASIPIGSAEAFF. The CDR3 bases are TGTGCCAGCATCCCCATCGGGAGCGCTGAAGCTTTCTTT.

In this sample, this clonotype turned up a few times. This chain links TRBV28 with TRBJ2-1, with D maybe TRBD1 (6 bases). The V end was cut by 1 base, the J end by 4 bases, with 11 bases between. Germline V gene sequence: CDR1 MDHEN, CDR2 SYDVKM. This CDR3 region has 15 residues. Here the CDR3 reads CASSLSPGQYNEQFF. The CDR3 DNA follows: TGTGCCAGCAGTTTATCTCCTGGACAGTACAATGAGCAGTTCTTC.

The chain uses TRBV28 and TRBJ2-5; TRBD1 aligns across 7 bases. The V gene's germline CDR1 is MDHEN and CDR2 SYDVKM. Unmatched junction bases numbered 8, after V lost 6 bases and J lost 1 base. This CDR3 is built from 15 residues. The CDR3 nucleotides are TGTGCCAGCAGACCTCCCGACAGGGTCCAAGAGACCCAGTACTTC. Protein product: CASRPPDRVQETQYF.

This clonotype has at least ten counts. The V and J genes are TRBV20-1 and TRBJ2-5; TRBD2 agrees at 8 bases. Per germline, CDR1 DFQATT and CDR2 SNEGSKA (reference sequence). Trimming took 3 bases from V and 4 from J; bases not matched to a gene: 16. This CDR3 contains 17 residues. The CDR3 loop reads CSARGLSGTRGGETQYF. The CDR3, as DNA: TGCAGTGCTAGGGGTCTGTCCGGGACTAGAGGTGGAGAGACCCAGTACTTC.